This T cell receptor (beta chain) was observed in a study of blood T cell repertoires in COVID-19. The participants were between roughly 18 and 89 years old and came from 24 US areas. Under the authors' procedure: Amplification from reference gene primers served as the basis for estimated nucleated cell counts. The method was immunoSEQ multiplex PCR; TCRdb's version includes in-frame clones alone and lacks a portion of them. The V and J calls and clone size were taken over from that table, and D and trimming were inferred from the DNA. The table lists some 270,000 clones, 70% to 90% of them singletons. V lost 10 bases, J lost 2 bases, and 7 bases stayed unmatched. The CDR3 loop spans 13 amino acids. Per germline, CDR1 SGHAT and CDR2 FQNNGV.

This clonotype was sampled from a woman under 40 who had recovered from COVID-19. The chain joins TRBV11-2 to TRBJ2-7, with TRBD1 matching 8 bases. Material: PBMCs or T cells enriched from blood (not recorded which). The CDR3 DNA reads TGTGCCAATTCCAGGGGGCCGACCTACGAGCAGTACTTC. Translating it yields CANSRGPTYEQYF.